The clone carrying this T cell receptor beta chain has a single count. What it binds is not known. The sample belongs to a study of T cell repertoires in ileal Crohn's disease. As for the study in general: Surgery for a complication: stricturing in roughly 61%, penetrating in 39%. Whole-study results and caveats: Compared with CD4 T cells, sorted CD8 cells carried more expanded clones.

Produced via immunoSEQ multiplex PCR; TCRdb's table is partial and in-frame only. The sample comprises 10,000 to 14,000 clones, more than 65% of which are singletons, and roughly 4% rests with the top ten. V was clipped by 5 bases and J by 3 bases; unmatched bases: 12. Germline V lookup: CDR1 ENHRY, CDR2 SYGVKD. The CDR3 covers 17 residues. Patients were adults with ileal or ileocolonic Crohn's disease needing resection. The chain employs TRBV10-3 and TRBJ1-2, with TRBD1 matching over 10 bases. The receptor was isolated from an adult with Crohn's disease. The specimen sequenced was ileal tissue. CDR3 nucleotide sequence: TGTGCCATCAGTCCGGGACAGGGGCTGGACCGGGACTATGGCTACACCTTC. Translation: CAISPGQGLDRDYGYTF.